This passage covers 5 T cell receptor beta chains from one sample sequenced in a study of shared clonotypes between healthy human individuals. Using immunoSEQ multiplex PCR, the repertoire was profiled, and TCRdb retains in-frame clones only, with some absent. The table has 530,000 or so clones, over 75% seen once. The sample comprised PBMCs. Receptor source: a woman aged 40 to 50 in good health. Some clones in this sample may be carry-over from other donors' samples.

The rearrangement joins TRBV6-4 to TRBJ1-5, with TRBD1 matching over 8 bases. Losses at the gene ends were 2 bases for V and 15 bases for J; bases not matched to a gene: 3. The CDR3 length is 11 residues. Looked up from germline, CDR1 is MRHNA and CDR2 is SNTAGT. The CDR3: CASSDGTGLHF. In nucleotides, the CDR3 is TGTGCCAGCAGTGACGGGACAGGTCTGCATTTT.

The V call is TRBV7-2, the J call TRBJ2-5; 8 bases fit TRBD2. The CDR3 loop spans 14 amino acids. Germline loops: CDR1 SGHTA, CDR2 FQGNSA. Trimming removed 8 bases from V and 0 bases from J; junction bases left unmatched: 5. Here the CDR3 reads CASAPGGYQETQYF. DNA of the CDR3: TGTGCCAGCGCCCCGGGGGGGTACCAAGAGACCCAGTACTTC.

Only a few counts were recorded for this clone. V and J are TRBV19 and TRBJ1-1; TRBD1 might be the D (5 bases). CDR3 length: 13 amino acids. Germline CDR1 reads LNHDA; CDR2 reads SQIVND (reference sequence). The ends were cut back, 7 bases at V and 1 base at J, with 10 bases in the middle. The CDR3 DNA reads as TGTGCCAGTAAAGTGACAGCGAACACTGAAGCTTTCTTT. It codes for CASKVTANTEAFF.

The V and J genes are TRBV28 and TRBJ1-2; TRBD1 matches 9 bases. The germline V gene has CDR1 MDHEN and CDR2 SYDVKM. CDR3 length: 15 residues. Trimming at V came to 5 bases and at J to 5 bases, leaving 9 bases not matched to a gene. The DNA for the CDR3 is TGTGCCAGCAGTCGGGGGGACAGGGTTCAATATGGCTACACCTTC. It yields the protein CASSRGDRVQYGYTF.

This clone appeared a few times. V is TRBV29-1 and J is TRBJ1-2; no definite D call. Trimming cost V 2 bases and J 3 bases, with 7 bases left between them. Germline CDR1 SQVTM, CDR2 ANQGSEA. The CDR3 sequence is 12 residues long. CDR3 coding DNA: TGCAGCGTTGAAACGAGTGACTATGGCTACACCTTC. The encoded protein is CSVETSDYGYTF.